These T cell receptor beta chains were read from a single sample in a study of cytomegalovirus exposure and HLA in healthy donors. Sequenced by immunoSEQ multiplex PCR; TCRdb stores in-frame clones only, minus some. Of hundreds of thousands of clones in the sample, 70% to 80% were seen once. The sequenced sample consisted of PBMCs. The receptor source for this set is a woman in her fifties or sixties in good health and CMV-seropositive. The CDR3 runs from the conserved cysteine through the conserved F or W. D genes are given only for firm matches. Rows give clone size only sometimes, using once, few, many, or a class for an expanded clone.

D gene,clone size,J gene,V gene,CDR3 protein,CDR3 DNA
.,few,TRBJ1-2,TRBV28,CASAGSNYGYTF,TGTGCCAGCGCAGGATCTAACTATGGCTACACCTTC
.,.,TRBJ2-2,TRBV20-1,CSARWRGELFF,TGCAGTGCTAGGTGGCGGGGGGAGCTGTTTTTT
TRBD1,few,TRBJ2-7,TRBV7-6,CASSLRDSPYF,TGTGCCAGCAGCCTCCGGGACAGTCCGTACTTC
.,.,TRBJ2-5,TRBV5-1,CASSRSIGETQYF,TGCGCCAGCAGCCGGTCGATCGGGGAGACCCAGTACTTC
TRBD1,.,TRBJ2-1,TRBV7-9,CASSYETRTGNNEQFF,TGTGCCAGCAGCTATGAAACTAGGACAGGGAACAATGAGCAGTTCTTC
TRBD1,.,TRBJ1-2,TRBV4-1,CASSPQGFGYTF,TGCGCCAGCAGCCCACAGGGGTTTGGCTACACCTTC
.,.,TRBJ1-2,TRBV7-2,CASSSYRVSDGYTF,TGTGCCAGCAGCTCATACAGGGTGTCCGATGGCTACACCTTC
TRBD1,.,TRBJ2-7,TRBV2,CASRDRGYEQYF,TGTGCCAGCAGGGACAGGGGGTACGAGCAGTACTTC
TRBD1,.,TRBJ1-5,TRBV4-2,CASSQAAGGRNQPQHF,TGTGCCAGCAGCCAAGCGGCAGGGGGCAGGAATCAGCCCCAGCATTTT
.,.,TRBJ1-2,TRBV28,CASSYPGAVNYGYTF,TGTGCCAGCAGTTACCCCGGAGCCGTTAACTATGGCTACACCTTC
TRBD1,.,TRBJ1-4,TRBV7-8,CASSPFQHRDSNEKLFF,TGTGCCAGCAGCCCTTTTCAACACCGGGACAGTAATGAAAAACTGTTTTTT
.,once,TRBJ1-5,TRBV19,CASSTQSHLPQHF,TGTGCCAGTAGTACCCAGTCACATCTGCCCCAGCATTTT
TRBD1,.,TRBJ1-2,TRBV2,CASSLSQGVSYGYTF,TGTGCCAGCAGTCTATCCCAGGGGGTCTCCTATGGCTACACCTTC
.,.,TRBJ2-1,TRBV18,CASSLNNEQFF,TGTGCCAGCTCCCTTAACAATGAGCAGTTCTTC
.,.,TRBJ2-3,TRBV25-1,CASSESTSPTDTQYF,TGTGCCAGCAGTGAATCCACTAGCCCTACAGATACGCAGTATTTT
.,few,TRBJ1-2,TRBV28,CASSLWGGSYGYTF,TGTGCCAGCAGTTTATGGGGGGGTAGCTATGGCTACACCTTC
.,.,TRBJ1-2,TRBV7-9,CASSFTTSDYGYTF,TGTGCCAGCAGCTTCACGACTTCGGACTATGGCTACACCTTC
.,.,TRBJ2-7,TRBV11-3,CASSPRDHYEQYF,TGTGCCAGCAGCCCGCGGGACCACTACGAGCAGTACTTC
TRBD1,.,TRBJ1-5,TRBV27,CASSLTGGQPQHF,TGTGCCAGCAGTTTAACAGGGGGTCAGCCCCAGCATTTT
TRBD2,few,TRBJ2-1,TRBV5-1,CASSLTLAGGPNEQFF,TGCGCCAGCAGCCTAACCCTAGCGGGAGGGCCTAATGAGCAGTTCTTC
.,.,TRBJ2-2,TRBV5-1,CASTLGTNTGELFF,TGCGCCAGCACCTTAGGGACAAACACCGGGGAGCTGTTTTTT
TRBD1,.,TRBJ1-1,TRBV5-1,CASRFRQGAMNTEAFF,TGCGCCAGCCGTTTCCGACAGGGGGCTATGAACACTGAAGCTTTCTTT
.,.,TRBJ1-5,TRBV5-8,CASSLSRGGDQPQHF,TGTGCCAGCAGCTTGTCAAGAGGGGGGGATCAGCCCCAGCATTTT
.,.,TRBJ1-1,TRBV27,CATRPPGPFGEAFF,TGTGCCACGAGACCTCCGGGTCCTTTTGGTGAAGCTTTCTTT
TRBD1,.,TRBJ1-2,TRBV2,CASSEDRGYGYTF,TGTGCCAGCAGTGAAGACAGGGGTTATGGCTACACCTTC
.,.,TRBJ2-3,TRBV29-1,CSVEVLASTQYF,TGCAGCGTTGAAGTTTTGGCCTCTACGCAGTATTTT
TRBD1,.,TRBJ1-5,TRBV7-9,CASSLTGGERQPQHF,TGTGCCAGCAGCTTGACAGGGGGGGAAAGGCAGCCCCAGCATTTT
TRBD2,few,TRBJ2-7,TRBV5-1,CASSPSGLAGGGYEQYF,TGCGCCAGCAGCCCGTCGGGACTAGCGGGAGGGGGTTACGAGCAGTACTTC
TRBD2,.,TRBJ2-1,TRBV5-1,CASSFGLALDEQFF,TGCGCCAGCAGCTTCGGACTAGCTCTGGATGAGCAGTTCTTC
.,.,TRBJ1-1,TRBV5-1,CASSLTPTGNTEAFF,TGCGCCAGCAGCCTTACCCCGACGGGGAACACTGAAGCTTTCTTT
TRBD1,once,TRBJ1-4,TRBV5-6,CASRWTGAGEKLFF,TGTGCCAGCAGGTGGACAGGGGCGGGTGAAAAACTGTTTTTT
.,.,TRBJ1-1,TRBV30,CAERGDGEAFF,TGTGCCGAACGCGGGGATGGAGAGGCTTTCTTT
.,.,TRBJ1-1,TRBV6-5,CASRSAGLGAFF,TGTGCCAGCAGAAGTGCGGGACTAGGAGCTTTCTTT
TRBD1,.,TRBJ2-5,TRBV25-1,CASSEYGKGTGKETQYF,TGTGCCAGCAGTGAATACGGGAAGGGGACAGGGAAAGAGACCCAGTACTTC
.,.,TRBJ1-5,TRBV7-2,CASSLGGQRGQPQHF,TGTGCCAGCAGCTTAGGGGGACAAAGGGGACAGCCCCAGCATTTT
TRBD2,.,TRBJ2-2,TRBV6-1,CASSEWEGSAGELFF,TGTGCCAGCAGTGAATGGGAGGGGTCGGCCGGGGAGCTGTTTTTT
TRBD2,few,TRBJ2-5,TRBV4-2,CASSPKSQGGTGGPPETQYF,TGTGCCAGCAGCCCCAAGTCGCAGGGAGGGACGGGAGGGCCCCCCGAGACCCAGTACTTC
.,few,TRBJ1-4,TRBV7-9,CASSLAIEKLFF,TGTGCCAGCAGCTTAGCAATAGAAAAACTGTTTTTT
TRBD2,once,TRBJ2-5,TRBV7-9,CASSLRNGLAGGPGETQYF,TGTGCCAGCAGCTTAAGGAACGGACTAGCGGGGGGGCCGGGAGAGACCCAGTACTTC
.,.,TRBJ1-1,TRBV2,CASSGSGNTEAFF,TGTGCCAGCAGTGGATCCGGGAACACTGAAGCTTTCTTT
TRBD1,.,TRBJ1-2,TRBV28,CASRRSGQGAGYTF,TGTGCCAGCAGAAGATCCGGACAGGGGGCAGGTTACACCTTC
TRBD2,.,TRBJ2-7,TRBV5-6,CASSPPGGPRDEQYF,TGTGCCAGCAGCCCGCCGGGAGGGCCCAGGGACGAGCAGTACTTC
TRBD1,few,TRBJ2-3,TRBV7-9,CSSSSYRGGSTDTQYF,TGTTCCAGCAGCTCCTACAGGGGCGGTAGCACAGATACGCAGTATTTT
.,.,TRBJ1-2,TRBV7-2,CASSFTGNGYTF,TGTGCCAGCAGCTTCACAGGGAATGGCTACACCTTC
.,.,TRBJ1-2,TRBV7-2,CASSQGWGLEYYGYTF,TGTGCCAGCAGCCAAGGGTGGGGCCTGGAGTACTATGGCTACACCTTC
.,.,TRBJ1-1,TRBV5-1,CASSLAPQGNTEAFF,TGCGCCAGCAGCTTGGCCCCTCAGGGGAACACTGAAGCTTTCTTT
.,.,TRBJ1-4,TRBV30,CAWSGQTNEKLFF,TGTGCCTGGAGTGGGCAGACTAATGAGAAACTGTTTTTT
.,.,TRBJ2-5,TRBV18,CASSPQNGVQETQYF,TGTGCCAGCTCACCTCAAAACGGAGTGCAAGAGACCCAGTACTTC
TRBD2,.,TRBJ2-1,TRBV30,CAWTSWASGHNEQFF,TGTGCCTGGACTTCCTGGGCTAGCGGACACAATGAGCAGTTCTTC
.,.,TRBJ1-1,TRBV30,CAWSVQTEAFF,TGTGCCTGGAGTGTACAGACTGAAGCTTTCTTT
.,.,TRBJ1-4,TRBV30,CAWTSGGQSNAPNEKLFF,TGTGCCTGGACCTCGGGGGGGCAGTCCAACGCACCTAATGAAAAACTGTTTTTT
.,few,TRBJ2-7,TRBV4-2,CASSQGQEPSYEQYF,TGTGCCAGCAGCCAAGGACAGGAACCCTCCTACGAGCAGTACTTC
TRBD2,.,TRBJ2-7,TRBV30,CAWSDKTSGRRQYF,TGTGCCTGGAGTGACAAGACTAGCGGGAGACGGCAGTACTTC
TRBD2,.,TRBJ2-1,TRBV11-2,CASSYRLAGADEQFF,TGTGCCAGCAGCTACAGACTAGCGGGAGCCGATGAGCAGTTCTTC
.,.,TRBJ1-4,TRBV30,CAWSGAGEKLFF,TGTGCCTGGAGTGGGGCAGGGGAAAAACTGTTTTTT
TRBD1,few,TRBJ2-1,TRBV7-9,CASRRQGGNYEQFF,TGTGCCAGCAGAAGACAGGGGGGCAATTATGAGCAGTTCTTC
.,.,TRBJ1-4,TRBV19,CASSIDLGAQLFF,TGTGCCAGTAGTATAGATCTAGGAGCTCAGCTGTTTTTT
TRBD1,.,TRBJ1-3,TRBV5-1,CASSSWTGFGSGNTIYF,TGCGCCAGCAGCTCGTGGACAGGATTCGGCTCTGGAAACACCATATATTTT
TRBD1,.,TRBJ1-1,TRBV9,CASSEDRATEAFF,TGTGCCAGCAGCGAGGACAGGGCCACTGAAGCTTTCTTT